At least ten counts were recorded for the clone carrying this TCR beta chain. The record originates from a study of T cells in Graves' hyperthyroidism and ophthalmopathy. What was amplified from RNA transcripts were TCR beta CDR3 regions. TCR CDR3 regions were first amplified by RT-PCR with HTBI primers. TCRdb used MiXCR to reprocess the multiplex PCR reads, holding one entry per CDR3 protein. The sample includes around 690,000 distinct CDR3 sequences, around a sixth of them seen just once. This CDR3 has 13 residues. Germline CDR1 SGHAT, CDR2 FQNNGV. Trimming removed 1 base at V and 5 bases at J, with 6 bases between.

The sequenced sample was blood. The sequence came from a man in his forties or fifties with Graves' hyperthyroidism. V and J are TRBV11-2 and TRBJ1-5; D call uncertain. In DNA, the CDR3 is TGTGCCAGCAGCTTAGCCGAGGATCAGCCCCAGCATTTT. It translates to CASSLAEDQPQHF.